This TCR beta chain was identified in a study of blood T cell repertoires in COVID-19. Here immunoSEQ multiplex PCR was the method, and the copy in TCRdb shows in-frame clones only, minus some. The table includes 150,000 to 180,000 clones, over 75% detected once. Looked up from germline, CDR1 is SGHAT and CDR2 is FQNNGV. The CDR3 totals 15 residues. Trimming cost V 0 bases and J 3 bases, with 11 bases left between them. Sequencing used peripheral blood. The TCR sequence derives from a man aged 60 to 75 with COVID-19, enrolled during active disease. The V gene is TRBV11-2, the J gene TRBJ1-1; D may be TRBD1 (6 bases). The CDR3 DNA reads TGTGCCAGCAGCTTAGATCTGGGGGCGGACACTGAAGCTTTCTTT. Translating gives CASSLDLGADTEAFF.